Detailed here is one T cell receptor beta chain. The antigen is undetermined. As for time point: cycle 4 day 1 (C4D1), after 6 weeks of nivolumab. Following autologous stem cell transplantation, relapse occurred in every patient, and exposure to brentuximab vedotin varied. The sample originates from a study of PD-1 blockade in classical Hodgkin lymphoma. Overall study results and limits: In newly diagnosed patients, baseline TCR diversity was reportedly below that of healthy donors.

CDR3 length: 13 amino acids. V lost 7 bases and J lost 4, with 13 bases in between. The germline V gene has CDR1 MNHNS and CDR2 SASEGT. The protocol was immunoSEQ multiplex PCR, while the TCRdb copy is restricted to in-frame clones and leaves out a portion. The data hold approximately 90,000 clones, with approximately 86% observed a single time. This chain joins TRBV6-1 and TRBJ1-1; a weak D match, TRBD1 (6 bases). The material sequenced was peripheral blood mononuclear cells (PBMCs), taken before the fourth cycle of nivolumab. This receptor was obtained from a human donor with classical Hodgkin lymphoma. DNA for the CDR3: TGTGCCAGCACCACAGGGATTCTCACTGAAGCTTTCTTT. Amino acid sequence: CASTTGILTEAFF.